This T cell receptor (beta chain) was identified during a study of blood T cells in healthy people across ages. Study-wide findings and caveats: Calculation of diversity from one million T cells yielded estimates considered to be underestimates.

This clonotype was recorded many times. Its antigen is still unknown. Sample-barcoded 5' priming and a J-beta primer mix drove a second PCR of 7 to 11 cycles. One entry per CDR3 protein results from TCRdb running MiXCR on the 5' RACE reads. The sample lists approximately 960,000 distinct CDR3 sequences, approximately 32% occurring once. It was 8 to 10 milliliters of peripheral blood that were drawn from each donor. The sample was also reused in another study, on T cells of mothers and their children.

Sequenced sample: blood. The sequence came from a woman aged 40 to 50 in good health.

CDR3 amino acids: CASSDRTGSNEQFF. The CDR3 DNA reads TGTGCCAGCAGTGATCGGACAGGCAGCAATGAGCAGTTCTTC. The chain links TRBV6-4 to TRBJ2-1, with 7 bases identical to TRBD1. Germline CDR1 and CDR2: MRHNA and SNTAGT. V dropped 3 bases and J dropped 6; count of bases not matched to a gene: 5. CDR3 length equals 14 residues.